These 30 T cell receptor beta chains were sequenced from one sample in a study of blood T cell repertoires in COVID-19. Generated by immunoSEQ multiplex PCR, the TCRdb table keeps only in-frame clones and is missing some. The sample holds approximately 180,000 clones, around three quarters seen once. Sequenced: PBMCs or T cells enriched from blood (not recorded which). These receptors were obtained from a woman in her fifties or sixties with acute COVID-19.

The chain uses TRBV29-1 and TRBJ1-3; D remains ambiguous. In germline, CDR1 is SQVTM, CDR2 ANQGSEA. V was clipped by 4 bases and J by 1 base, with 5 bases between them. The CDR3 is made up of 12 amino acids. CDR3 sequence reads: CSVGASGNTIYF. The CDR3 DNA sequence: TGCAGCGTTGGAGCGTCTGGAAACACCATATATTTT.

Many counts were recorded for this clone. The chain links TRBV7-2 to TRBJ2-2; 12 bases are a match to TRBD2. CDR1 is SGHTA and CDR2 is FQGNSA in the germline V gene. Trimming removed 5 bases from V and 2 bases from J; junction bases left unmatched: 12. This CDR3 spans 19 amino acids. In DNA, the CDR3 is TGTGCCAGCAGCCCTCCCCCGGGACTAGCGGGCGATAACACCGGGGAGCTGTTTTTT. The encoded protein is CASSPPPGLAGDNTGELFF.

V is TRBV4-2 and J is TRBJ2-1; TRBD2 aligns across 9 bases. Germline values: CDR1 LGHNA, CDR2 YNFKEQ. With 0 bases clipped from V and 7 bases from J, the junction kept 10 bases outside the gene matches. This CDR3 has 17 residues. This chain's CDR3 is CASSQDYGTSSRNEQFF. CDR3 in DNA: TGTGCCAGCAGCCAAGATTATGGGACTAGCAGTCGGAATGAGCAGTTCTTC.

This clone was counted once. The chain combines TRBV10-3 with TRBJ1-2; 7 nucleotides line up with TRBD1. The germline gives CDR1 ENHRY, CDR2 SYGVKD. CDR3 length equals 14 residues. V trimming: 0 bases; J trimming: 7 bases; junction bases outside the gene matches: 5. The CDR3 protein is CAISESRDRGGYTF. The CDR3 nucleotides are TGTGCCATCAGTGAGTCGAGGGACAGAGGTGGCTACACCTTC.

The J gene is TRBJ1-6, the V gene TRBV10-3, with 7 bases fitting TRBD1. This CDR3 has 14 residues. Losses at the gene ends were 5 bases for V and 7 bases for J; bases not matched to a gene: 5. In germline, CDR1 is ENHRY, CDR2 SYGVKD. The CDR3 loop is CAISPGQQNSPLHF. In DNA, the CDR3 is TGTGCCATCAGTCCGGGACAGCAGAATTCACCCCTCCACTTT.

The chain carries TRBV18 and TRBJ1-2; 7 bases align to TRBD1. Germline values: CDR1 KGHSH, CDR2 LQKENI. Trimming cost V 4 bases and J 2 bases; bases outside gene matches: 10. The CDR3 contains 16 residues. The DNA for the CDR3 is TGTGCCAGCTCACGCGGTACAGGGGACCTAAACTATGGCTACACCTTC. It translates to CASSRGTGDLNYGYTF.

The chain has TRBV28 and TRBJ2-5, with D possibly being TRBD1 (6 bases). This CDR3 contains 16 residues. Trimming stripped 7 bases from V and 5 bases from J, with 23 bases between. Looked up from germline, CDR1 is MDHEN and CDR2 is SYDVKM. The chain's CDR3 is CASTPPRQGWRETQYF. The DNA of the CDR3 is TGTGCCAGCACCCCACCACGGCAGGGGTGGAGGGAGACCCAGTACTTC.

The chain employs TRBV10-3 and TRBJ1-2, with TRBD1 identical over 7 bases. Germline CDR1 reads ENHRY; CDR2 reads SYGVKD. The CDR3 has 17 residues. Unmatched junction bases numbered 16, after V lost 6 bases and J lost 3 bases. The CDR3 spells CAISTPGQNLRDYGYTF. DNA for the CDR3: TGTGCCATCAGCACCCCGGGACAGAACCTCAGAGACTATGGCTACACCTTC.

The chain is built from TRBV6-5 and TRBJ2-1; possibly TRBD2 for D (5 bases). Germline loops: CDR1 MNHEY, CDR2 SVGAGI. The V gene lost 7 bases and the J gene lost 3 bases, with 10 bases spanning the gap. The CDR3 contains 13 residues. The CDR3 protein is CASTAAYYNEQFF. CDR3 nucleotides: TGTGCCAGCACAGCGGCGTACTACAATGAGCAGTTCTTC.

The gene calls are TRBV5-5 and TRBJ2-7; the D gene is possibly TRBD1 (6 bases). This CDR3 has 15 residues. The germline V gene encodes CDR1 SGHKS and CDR2 YYEKEE (reference sequence). Trimming pared 4 bases from V and 0 bases from J, leaving 14 bases between. The CDR3 DNA follows: TGTGCCAGCAGCGTGGGGACAAGTAGCTCCTACGAGCAGTACGTC. This sequence encodes CASSVGTSSSYEQYV.

On this clone: The same CDR3 can be traced to other DNA sequences in this sample. CDR3 in DNA: TGTGCCAGCTCACCAGGGCAGCACTCTGGAAACACCATATATTTT. As protein: CASSPGQHSGNTIYF. The genes are TRBV18 and TRBJ1-3; D uncertain. Germline V gives CDR1 KGHSH, CDR2 LQKENI. There are 15 residues in the CDR3. V lost 2 bases to trimming and J lost 0 bases, with 8 bases between them.

V and J are TRBV19 and TRBJ1-2, with 10 bases that match TRBD1. The CDR3 has 16 residues. With V trimmed by 9 bases and J by 2 bases, 12 bases remained unmatched. CDR1 is LNHDA and CDR2 is SQIVND in the germline V gene (reference sequence). The DNA of the CDR3 is TGTGCCAGCACCCCTCCGAGGGGACAGGGGAACTATGGCTACACCTTC. Translating it yields CASTPPRGQGNYGYTF.

The CDR3 reads CASSQEGGAGDQPQHF. The CDR3 bases are TGTGCCAGCAGCCAAGAAGGTGGCGCCGGGGATCAGCCCCAGCATTTT. This chain links TRBV3-1 (or the pseudogene TRBV3-2) with TRBJ1-5; D unclear. The CDR3 contains 16 residues. Deletions cut 0 bases from V and 5 bases from J, with 14 bases between. Germline V CDR1 and CDR2: LGHDT, YNNKEL (reference sequence).

The rearrangement joins TRBV5-1 to TRBJ1-1; D might be TRBD1 (5 bases). CDR1 is SGHRS and CDR2 is YFSETQ in the germline V gene. This CDR3 has 16 amino acids. The V end was cut by 2 bases, the J end by 1 base, with 15 bases between. The CDR3 DNA reads TGCGCCAGCAGCTTTAACCCAACAGGATCGAACACTGAAGCTTTCTTT. Protein: CASSFNPTGSNTEAFF.

The chain uses TRBV3-1 (or the pseudogene TRBV3-2) and TRBJ1-2; D is unresolved. The germline gives CDR1 LGHDT, CDR2 YNNKEL (reference sequence). CDR3 length: 13 amino acids. The V end lost 6 bases, the J end lost 8 bases, and 16 bases lay between the germline ends. The CDR3 DNA reads as TGTGCCAGCAGTGACATTTCGTTACAGGGCTACACCTTC. The encoded protein is CASSDISLQGYTF.

The V call is TRBV28, the J call TRBJ1-1; D uncertain. Trimming took off 3 bases at V and 7 bases at J, with 12 bases between the two ends. Per germline, CDR1 MDHEN and CDR2 SYDVKM. The CDR3 sequence is 13 residues long. CDR3: CASSLIGMGEAFF. The CDR3, as DNA: TGTGCCAGCAGTTTGATCGGGATGGGTGAAGCTTTCTTT.

The chain combines TRBV4-3 with TRBJ2-1; TRBD2 matches at 12 bases. V dropped 0 bases and J dropped 6; count of bases not matched to a gene: 9. The CDR3 sequence is 18 residues long. Germline V CDR1 and CDR2: LGHNA, YSLEER. CDR3 in amino acids: CASSQDELAGGRGNEQFF. The CDR3 nucleotides are TGCGCCAGCAGCCAAGATGAGCTAGCGGGGGGGCGAGGCAATGAGCAGTTCTTC.

This clone has only one observation. The CDR3 loop reads CASSSGQPPSSYNEQFF. In DNA form, the CDR3 reads TGTGCCAGCAGTTCGGGACAGCCCCCAAGCTCCTACAATGAGCAGTTCTTC. The chain is built from TRBV7-9 and TRBJ2-1, with TRBD1 matching over 7 bases. CDR1 and CDR2 from the germline V gene are SEHNR and FQNEAQ (reference sequence). V lost 6 bases, J lost 0 bases, and 11 bases stayed unmatched. The CDR3 extends over 17 amino acids.

This sequence joins TRBV19 and TRBJ1-5, with TRBD1 identical over 11 bases. The CDR3 runs 15 residues. Trimming at V came to 7 bases and at J to 2 bases, leaving 4 bases not matched to a gene. Per the germline V gene, CDR1 is LNHDA and CDR2 is SQIVND (reference sequence). This CDR3 is CASTGQGAGNQPQHF. The CDR3 DNA reads as TGTGCCAGTACAGGACAGGGGGCGGGCAATCAGCCCCAGCATTTT.

The chain carries TRBV28 and TRBJ2-1, with 12 bases lining up with TRBD2. From germline, CDR1 is MDHEN and CDR2 SYDVKM. The CDR3 length is 16 residues. V shed 1 base and J 9 bases; nucleotides not matched to a gene: 7. The CDR3 sequence: CASSLSTSGGLGEQFF. For the CDR3, the DNA is TGTGCCAGCAGTTTATCGACTAGCGGGGGCCTAGGTGAGCAGTTCTTC.

The chain is built from TRBV7-3 and TRBJ2-3, with 11 bases that match TRBD2. The germline V gene encodes CDR1 SGHTA and CDR2 FQGTGA. The junction had 10 bases not matched to a gene; V was cut back by 5 bases and J by 6 bases. CDR3 size: 16 residues. The CDR3: CASSTFSGGAPDTQYF. CDR3 bases: TGTGCCAGCAGCACCTTTAGCGGGGGGGCCCCGGATACGCAGTATTTT. The variable domain in full, with the rest retrieved from reference TRBV7-3 and TRBJ2-3, is GAGVSQTPSNKVTEKGKYVELRCDPISGHTALYWYRQSLGQGPEFLIYFQGTGAADDSGLPNDRFFAVRPEGSVSTLKIQRTERGDSAVYLCASSTFSGGAPDTQYFGPGTRLTVL.

The chain uses TRBV5-4 and TRBJ2-7; 9 nucleotides agree with TRBD2. This CDR3 spans 15 amino acids. In germline, CDR1 is SGHNT, CDR2 YYREEE (reference sequence). The ends lost 0 bases at V and 2 bases at J; junction bases unmatched: 3. Here the CDR3 DNA reads TGTGCCAGCAGCTTGGGGGCGGGGGGGCCCTACGAGCAGTACGTC. Its translation: CASSLGAGGPYEQYV.

This clone was counted ten times or more. This rearrangement joins TRBV6-5 to TRBJ1-2; 8 bases line up with TRBD1. V was clipped by 6 bases and J by 9 bases; unmatched bases: 6. Per germline, CDR1 MNHEY and CDR2 SVGAGI. The CDR3 loop spans 12 amino acids. CDR3 sequence reads: CASSGQGWSYTF. DNA of the CDR3: TGTGCCAGCAGCGGACAGGGATGGAGCTACACCTTC.

The chain carries TRBV7-9 and TRBJ1-4; a possible D gene is TRBD1 (5 bases). The CDR3 has 14 amino acids. CDR1 is SEHNR, CDR2 FQNEAQ, per germline (reference sequence). The V and J ends lost 4 bases and 8 bases respectively, with 14 bases between them. CDR3 sequence: CASSSPTAGEKLFF. The CDR3 DNA reads TGTGCCAGCAGCTCCCCGACAGCCGGGGAAAAACTGTTTTTT. Full variable domain (outside the CDR3, taken from reference TRBV7-9 and TRBJ1-4): DTGVSQNPRHKITKRGQNVTFRCDPISEHNRLYWYRQTLGQGPEFLTYFQNEAQLEKSRLLSDRFSAERPKGSFSTLEIQRTEQGDSAMYLCASSSPTAGEKLFFGSGTQLSVL.

The chain couples TRBV27 to TRBJ2-1, with 9 bases fitting TRBD2. The CDR3 has 18 amino acids. J gave up 7 bases and V 4 bases, and 17 bases lay outside the gene matches. Germline-derived CDR1 and CDR2 are MNHEY and SMNVEV (reference sequence). This chain's CDR3 is CASSSLVIAGEITNEQFF. The CDR3 DNA reads as TGTGCCAGCAGTTCCCTCGTAATAGCGGGGGAAATCACGAATGAGCAGTTCTTC.

This clone was counted a few times. The chain joins TRBV5-8 to TRBJ2-2; 7 bases are shared with TRBD1. CDR3 length: 14 amino acids. V was clipped by 6 bases and J by 1 base; unmatched bases: 3. Germline V gene data show CDR1 as SGHTS and CDR2 as YDEGEE. The CDR3 nucleotides are TGTGCCAGCAATCGACAGGGGAACACCGGGGAGCTGTTTTTT. Protein: CASNRQGNTGELFF.

This clone was detected only a few times. The chain uses TRBV6-5 and TRBJ1-2; TRBD1 aligns across 7 bases. The germline CDR1 and CDR2 sequences are MNHEY and SVGAGI. Trimming at V came to 2 bases and at J to 7 bases, leaving 4 bases not matched to a gene. This CDR3 has 13 amino acids. The CDR3 nucleotides read TGTGCCAGCAGTTACAGACAGGGCAGTGGCTACACCTTC. Translation: CASSYRQGSGYTF.

This clone has a count of ten or more. The chain joins TRBV4-1 to TRBJ1-2; D is perhaps TRBD1 (6 bases). Germline V lookup: CDR1 MGHRA, CDR2 YSYEKL. The CDR3 length is 15 residues. V lost 4 bases and J 6 bases, leaving 18 bases between the germline ends. CDR3 nucleotide sequence: TGCGCCAGCAGCCGTCGTGAGGGGGAGAACAATGGCTACACCTTC. This translates into CASSRREGENNGYTF.

This clone was detected once. This rearrangement joins TRBV4-1 to TRBJ2-2; TRBD1 might be the D (5 bases). The CDR3 covers 16 residues. The ends were cut back, 0 bases at V and 0 bases at J, with 8 bases in the middle. Germline V gene lookup returns CDR1 MGHRA and CDR2 YSYEKL. The chain's CDR3 is CASSQEGRANTGELFF. In DNA form, the CDR3 reads TGCGCCAGCAGCCAAGAGGGCAGGGCGAACACCGGGGAGCTGTTTTTT.

V gene TRBV18 combines with J gene TRBJ1-1; TRBD1 might be the D (6 bases). V lost 6 bases and J lost 6, with 20 bases in between. CDR1 KGHSH and CDR2 LQKENI come from the germline V gene. CDR3 size: 15 residues. The CDR3 DNA reads TGTGCCAGCTCCGAACAGGGTTCTGGTTTCGCTGAAGCTTTCTTT. This encodes CASSEQGSGFAEAFF.